This T cell receptor beta chain stems from a study of STAT5B mutations in CD4+ large granular lymphocyte leukemia. This CDR3 region has 15 residues. In germline, CDR1 is GTSNPN, CDR2 SVGIG (reference sequence). Trimming took 4 bases from V and 4 from J, leaving 16 bases between them. Sequenced by immunoSEQ multiplex PCR; TCRdb stores in-frame clones only, minus some. The table includes 25,000 to 40,000 clones, approximately 74% detected once. Sequences were obtained from CD4+ T cells from blood buffy coats. The clonotype was recovered from a human donor in good health. The gene calls are TRBV30 and TRBJ2-2; D may be TRBD2 (5 bases). The CDR3 here is CAWTRGLGSTGELFF. The CDR3 nucleotides are TGTGCCTGGACCCGAGGGCTAGGGTCCACCGGGGAGCTGTTTTTT.